Below, 19 T cell receptor beta chains from the same sample are listed, as sequenced in a study of T cells after yellow fever vaccination. A single record per CDR3 protein comes from TCRdb applying MiXCR to the 5' RACE reads. The sample holds about 210,000 distinct CDR3 sequences, less than 3.5% seen once. The sample consisted of CD4+ T cells sorted from PBMCs, taken 10 days after the yellow fever booster vaccination. Every receptor here comes from a man aged 18 to 35 who received the YFV17D yellow fever vaccine.

This clonotype was detected ten times or more. The chain links TRBV3-1 to TRBJ2-7; TRBD1 aligns across 8 bases. The ends lost 4 bases at V and 2 bases at J; junction bases unmatched: 1. CDR3 size: 13 residues. Germline assignment: CDR1 LGHDT and CDR2 YNNKEL (reference sequence). The CDR3 sequence is CASSRTGTYEQYF. Here the CDR3 DNA reads TGTGCCAGCAGCCGGACAGGGACCTACGAGCAGTACTTC.

Only a few counts were recorded for this clonotype. The CDR3 loop reads CASSQDTGLIEAFF. In DNA form, the CDR3 reads TGTGCCAGCAGCCAAGATACAGGCCTCATTGAAGCTTTCTTT. The V and J genes are TRBV3-1 and TRBJ1-1; D might be TRBD1 (5 bases). CDR1 LGHDT and CDR2 YNNKEL come from the germline V gene (reference sequence). The CDR3 runs to 14 residues. Trimming took 0 bases from V and 7 from J, leaving 12 bases between them.

This rearrangement joins TRBV7-2 to TRBJ2-5; D is ambiguous. CDR3 size: 15 residues. CDR1 and CDR2 (germline): SGHTA, FQGNSA. V dropped 5 bases and J dropped 4 bases, with 17 bases sitting between them. CDR3 protein: CASSLRTLRRETQYF. The CDR3 bases are TGTGCCAGCAGCCTACGGACCCTCCGGCGAGAGACCCAGTACTTC. The full variable domain, in which reference TRBV7-2 and TRBJ2-5 provide the parts outside the CDR3, is GAGVSQSPSNKVTEKGKDVELRCDPISGHTALYWYRQSLGQGLEFLIYFQGNSAPDKSGLPSDRFSAERTGGSVSTLTIQRTQQEDSAVYLCASSLRTLRRETQYFGPGTRLLVL.

The chain links TRBV20-1 to TRBJ1-1, with D unresolved. The V end lost 5 bases, the J end lost 6 bases, and 10 bases lay between the germline ends. CDR1 is DFQATT and CDR2 is SNEGSKA in the germline V gene (reference sequence). The CDR3 extends over 11 amino acids. The CDR3 region is CSASGGAEAFF. In DNA, the CDR3 is TGCAGTGCTTCGGGTGGGGCTGAAGCTTTCTTT.

In its sample, this clonotype was seen a few times. This rearrangement joins TRBV4-2 to TRBJ2-7; possibly TRBD2 for D (5 bases). V lost 0 bases to trimming and J lost 2 bases, with 17 bases between them. The CDR3 consists of 17 residues. CDR1 is LGHNA and CDR2 is YNFKEQ in the germline V gene. The DNA of the CDR3 is TGTGCCAGCAGCCAAGATTTGGCGCAGAGGGTCGCCTACGAGCAGTACTTC. This translates into CASSQDLAQRVAYEQYF.

A few counts support this clonotype. The rearrangement links TRBV4-3 to TRBJ2-3, with no clear D. The CDR3 has 17 amino acids. V was pared by 0 bases and J by 1 base, with 14 bases between. The germline V gene has CDR1 LGHNA and CDR2 YSLEER. The CDR3 is CASSQDGLSWGTDTQYF. Written as DNA, the CDR3 is TGCGCCAGCAGCCAAGACGGGCTTAGTTGGGGCACAGATACGCAGTATTTT.

The chain couples TRBV6-2 or TRBV6-3 to TRBJ2-3, with a weak D call TRBD2 (6 bases). The CDR3 length is 16 residues. The germline V gene encodes CDR1 MNHEY and CDR2 SVGEGT. Trimming cost V 7 bases and J 6 bases, with 23 bases left between them. The CDR3 coding sequence is TGTGCCAGCACGCGGGGTACCGTTCGGTTAGGGGATACGCAGTATTTT. Its translation is CASTRGTVRLGDTQYF.

This clonotype has just a few counts. The chain carries TRBV24-1 and TRBJ1-2; D gene uncertain. V lost 1 base to trimming and J lost 8 bases, with 4 bases between them. The CDR3 runs to 11 residues. Germline CDR1 and CDR2: KGHDR and SFDVKD. The CDR3 DNA follows: TGTGCCACCAGTGATTTAGAGGGCTACACCTTC. Amino acid sequence: CATSDLEGYTF.

This clonotype was detected many times. This sequence joins TRBV7-3 and TRBJ2-2, with D perhaps assigned TRBD1 or TRBD2 (7 bases each). The germline CDR1 and CDR2 sequences are SGHTA and FQGTGA. The CDR3 is made up of 15 amino acids. The V gene lost 4 bases and the J gene lost 5 bases, with 14 bases spanning the gap. Written as DNA, the CDR3 is TGTGCCAGCAGCTCGTCCCAGGGGGGGACCGGGGAGCTGTTTTTT. This codes for CASSSSQGGTGELFF.

The table lists this clonotype with many counts. The genes are TRBV9 and TRBJ2-7; a weak D match, TRBD2 (6 bases). Trimming left V 3 bases short and J 5 bases short, with 12 bases between. The CDR3 is made up of 13 amino acids. The germline V gene has CDR1 SGDLS and CDR2 YYNGEE. The DNA for the CDR3 is TGTGCCAGCAGCGGTAGGAGGGTGGACGAGCAGTACTTC. Translating it yields CASSGRRVDEQYF.

V is TRBV5-1 and J is TRBJ1-2; a weak D match, TRBD1 (5 bases). This CDR3 contains 12 residues. From germline, CDR1 is SGHRS and CDR2 YFSETQ. Trimming took 0 bases from V and 8 from J, leaving 8 bases between them. The CDR3 protein is CASSLDRRGYTF. CDR3 sequence (DNA): TGCGCCAGCAGCTTGGACAGGCGAGGCTACACCTTC.

This clonotype was recorded many times. This chain links TRBV4-3 with TRBJ1-6; D is ambiguous. The CDR3 is made up of 16 amino acids. Trimming cost V 1 base and J 7 bases, with 14 bases left between them. Germline CDR1 LGHNA, CDR2 YSLEER. CDR3 nucleotide sequence: TGCGCCAGCAGCCAAGCTTCCCAATTGGGAAATTCACCCCTCCACTTT. It is translated as CASSQASQLGNSPLHF.

This clonotype was picked up many times. The CDR3 region is CAVAGTLGTTEAFF. In DNA, the CDR3 is TGTGCCGTTGCGGGCACACTGGGGACCACTGAAGCTTTCTTT. The J gene is TRBJ1-1, the V gene TRBV6-2 or TRBV6-3, with D possibly matching TRBD1 (5 bases). This CDR3 contains 14 residues. Trimming cost V 11 bases and J 4 bases, with 20 bases left between them. Germline CDR1 reads MNHEY; CDR2 reads SVGEGT.

CDR3 nucleotide sequence: TGTGCCAGCAGTTTAGGCAGATGGGACCCCCAGCATTTT. This codes for CASSLGRWDPQHF. This rearrangement joins TRBV12-3 or TRBV12-4 to TRBJ1-5, with D possibly matching TRBD1 (5 bases). Trimming took 1 base from V and 10 from J, leaving 11 bases between them. The CDR3 is made up of 13 amino acids.

This clonotype showed up many times. The V and J genes are TRBV6-2 or TRBV6-3 and TRBJ2-2, with 8 bases matching TRBD2. The CDR3 sequence is 15 residues long. V was pared by 6 bases and J by 5 bases, with 8 bases of the junction left unmatched. Germline loops: CDR1 MNHEY, CDR2 SVGEGT. The CDR3 region has the DNA TGTGCCAGCAGGAGTTGGCGGGGGGAGACCGGGGAGCTGTTTTTT. Amino acids: CASRSWRGETGELFF.

The chain links TRBV6-2 or TRBV6-3 to TRBJ1-1; D is unresolved. CDR1 is MNHEY and CDR2 is SVGEGT in the germline V gene. CDR3 length: 14 amino acids. V gave up 5 bases and J gave up 1 base, with 11 bases separating them. The CDR3 DNA follows: TGTGCCAGCAGTCGTATCGGCAGGAACACTGAAGCTTTCTTT. It translates to CASSRIGRNTEAFF.

At least ten counts were recorded for this clonotype. The chain employs TRBV19 and TRBJ1-5; 8 bases align to TRBD1. The trim removed 3 bases at V and 7 bases at J, leaving 8 bases unmatched. CDR3 length: 15 residues. CDR1 LNHDA and CDR2 SQIVND come from the germline V gene (reference sequence). The CDR3 DNA sequence: TGTGCCAGTAGTATGGACAGGGTCGTTCGCCAGCCCCAGCATTTT. Its translation: CASSMDRVVRQPQHF. Full variable domain (missing parts from reference TRBV19 and TRBJ1-5): DGGITQSPKYLFRKEGQNVTLSCEQNLNHDAMYWYRQDPGQGLRLIYYSQIVNDFQKGDIAEGYSVSREKKESFPLTVTSAQKNPTAFYLCASSMDRVVRQPQHFGDGTRLSIL.

This clonotype was counted many times. The chain is built from TRBV19 and TRBJ1-2, with D hard to call. This CDR3 has 13 residues. CDR1 and CDR2 from the germline V gene are LNHDA and SQIVND (reference sequence). The V end lost 9 bases, the J end lost 2 bases, and 13 bases lay between the germline ends. Here the CDR3 DNA reads TGTGCCAGCCGGCAAGGGATCAACTATGGCTACACCTTC. Protein: CASRQGINYGYTF.

CDR3 sequence reads: CASSLLGTNTGELFF. In DNA, the CDR3 is TGCGCCAGCAGCTTGCTGGGGACGAACACCGGGGAGCTGTTTTTT. This chain connects TRBV5-1 to TRBJ2-2; D remains ambiguous. CDR1 is SGHRS, CDR2 YFSETQ, per germline. The CDR3 runs 15 residues. V dropped 1 base and J dropped 0 bases, with 7 bases sitting between them.